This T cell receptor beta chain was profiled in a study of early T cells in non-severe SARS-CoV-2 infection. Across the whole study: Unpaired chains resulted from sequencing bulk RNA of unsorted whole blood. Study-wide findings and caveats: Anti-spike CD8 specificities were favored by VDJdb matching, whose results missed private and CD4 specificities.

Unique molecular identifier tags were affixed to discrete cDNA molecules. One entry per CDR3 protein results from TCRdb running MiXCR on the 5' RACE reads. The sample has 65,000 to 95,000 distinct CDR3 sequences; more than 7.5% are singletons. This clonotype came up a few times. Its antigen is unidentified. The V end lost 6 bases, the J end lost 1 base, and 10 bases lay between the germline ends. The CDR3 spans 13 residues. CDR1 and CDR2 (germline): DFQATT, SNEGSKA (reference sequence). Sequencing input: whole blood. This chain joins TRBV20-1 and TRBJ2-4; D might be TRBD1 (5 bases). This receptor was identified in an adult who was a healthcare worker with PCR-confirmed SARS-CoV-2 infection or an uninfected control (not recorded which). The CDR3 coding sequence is TGCAGTGCGCCTGGGGCGGCCAAAAACATTCAGTACTTC. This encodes CSAPGAAKNIQYF.